A single sample gave rise to the 21 T cell receptor beta chains below, sequenced in a study of Tregs in tolerant kidney transplant recipients. Related graft donors supplied nonmyeloablative bone marrow transplants, and mixed chimerism was transient. Measured with immunoSEQ multiplex PCR; TCRdb has only the in-frame clones, and not every one. Here the sample table reports some 22,000 clones. The sequences come from CD4+ T cells from blood (PBMCs), collected 6 months after the transplant. These receptors all stem from a human patient who received a combined kidney and bone marrow transplant. The graft donor may be the source of some T cells.

Worth noting for this clone: The read ends 3 residues early relative to the CDR3; the germline J gene fills the gap. The chain couples TRBV6-2 or TRBV6-3 to TRBJ2-5; D ambiguous. Germline-derived CDR1 and CDR2 are MNHEY and SVGEGT. The CDR3 runs 14 residues. V was clipped by 6 bases and J by 5 bases, with 16 bases between them. CDR3 DNA, as far as it was read: TGTGCCAGCAGCCCACGTTTGAGTGGCGAGACC. It yields the protein CASSPRLSGET. The CDR3, in full, reads CASSPRLSGETQYF.

Points on this clone: The read gets to within 3 residues of the CDR3 end, and the germline J gene fills in the rest. The chain recombines TRBV5-1 with TRBJ1-2, with D perhaps matching TRBD1 (6 bases). Germline V lookup: CDR1 SGHRS, CDR2 YFSETQ. Trimming removed 4 bases from V and 6 bases from J, with 16 bases in between. CDR3 length equals 14 residues. Incomplete CDR3 DNA: TGCGCCAGCAGCCCGAGGCTGGGGGCGGATGGC. Amino acid sequence: CASSPRLGADG. The whole CDR3 region reads CASSPRLGADGYTF.

CDR3 amino acids: CASSRQGGYTF. CDR3 DNA, as far as it was read: TGTGCCAGCAGCCGACAGGGAGGC. J is TRBJ1-2 and V is TRBV7-2; 7 nucleotides line up with TRBD1. The read gets to within 3 residues of the CDR3 end, and the germline J gene fills in the rest. The CDR3 is 11 residues long. Looked up from germline, CDR1 is SGHTA and CDR2 is FQGNSA.

With respect to this clone: Read sequence stops 3 residues before the CDR3 end, and the germline J gene provides the missing end. This rearrangement joins TRBV5-5 to TRBJ1-5; D may be TRBD1 (6 bases). CDR3 length: 14 amino acids. The germline V gene encodes CDR1 SGHKS and CDR2 YYEKEE (reference sequence). Trimming pared 5 bases from V and 1 base from J, leaving 10 bases between. The CDR3 DNA, read in part, is TGTGCCAGCAGTCGGGACACGAGCAATCAGCCC. Protein sequence: CASSRDTSNQP. The full CDR3 protein reads CASSRDTSNQPQHF.

A note on this clone: With the read ending 3 residues before the CDR3 end, the germline J gene is used to fill in that end. This sequence joins TRBV10-1 and TRBJ1-6; unclear D gene. This CDR3 comprises 13 residues. Deletions cut 5 bases from V and 7 bases from J, with 9 bases between. Germline values: CDR1 WNHNN, CDR2 SYGVQD (reference sequence). The sequenced part of the CDR3 DNA is TGCGCCAGCAGTTCCACTCCAAATTCACCC. Its protein product is CASSSTPNSP. The CDR3 in its entirety is CASSSTPNSPLHF.

The sequenced CDR3 bases are TGCGCCAGCAGCCCCAGGACAGGGGGTAACTATGGC. It encodes CASSPRTGGNYG. The full CDR3 sequence reads CASSPRTGGNYGYTF. The rearrangement links TRBV4-1 to TRBJ1-2; 10 bases map to TRBD1. The missing CDR3 end, 3 residues past where the read stops, is filled in from the germline J gene. Germline CDR1 and CDR2: MGHRA and YSYEKL. This CDR3 spans 15 amino acids. Unmatched junction bases numbered 3, after V lost 4 bases and J lost 1 base.

The sequenced CDR3 bases are TGCAGCGTTGATCGGGCAGGGGGCGGAGAGAGAGGC. This translates into CSVDRAGGGERG. From start to end, the CDR3 is CSVDRAGGGERGYTF. The V gene is TRBV29-1, the J gene TRBJ1-2; 8 bases align to TRBD1. The read terminates 3 residues before the CDR3 end, so the remaining end is supplied by the germline J gene. The CDR3 is made up of 15 amino acids. Germline V gene lookup returns CDR1 SQVTM and CDR2 ANQGSEA.

In the case of this clone: The sequenced fragment ends 3 residues before the CDR3 boundary, so the rest is inferred from the germline J gene. The rearrangement joins TRBV6-1 to TRBJ1-1; D gene unclear. Trimming took 3 bases from V and 1 from J, leaving 12 bases between them. The germline CDR1 and CDR2 sequences are MNHNS and SASEGT. The CDR3 covers 15 residues. Incomplete CDR3 DNA: TGTGCCAGCAGTGATTCTCGGGTTGGGAACACTGAA. Translating gives CASSDSRVGNTE. The full CDR3 reads CASSDSRVGNTEAFF.

With regard to this clone: The read ends 3 residues before the CDR3 terminus; that terminus is restored from the germline J gene. The chain couples TRBV5-4 to TRBJ2-3, with D possibly matching TRBD2 (5 bases). V lost 3 bases and J 2 bases, leaving 16 bases between the germline ends. The germline V gene encodes CDR1 SGHNT and CDR2 YYREEE (reference sequence). CDR3 length: 16 residues. The covered CDR3 bases are TGTGCCAGCAGCTCTTCTAGAGGCGGGCTCACAGATACG. Translating it yields CASSSSRGGLTDT. The entire CDR3 is CASSSSRGGLTDTQYF.

Concerning this clone: The read is 3 residues too short to cover the CDR3 end, so that end is filled in from the germline J gene. The chain joins TRBV19 to TRBJ1-2; D unclear. The CDR3 has 14 residues. Germline values: CDR1 LNHDA, CDR2 SQIVND (reference sequence). V was pared by 5 bases and J by 4 bases, with 14 bases between. The chain's CDR3 is CASSLWNSPYGYTF. Incomplete CDR3 DNA: TGTGCCAGTAGTCTATGGAACAGCCCCTATGGC.

A note on this clone: The CDR3 end lies 3 residues beyond the end of the read and is filled in from the germline J gene. The rearrangement links TRBV29-1 to TRBJ1-1, with a weak D call TRBD1 (6 bases). Germline V CDR1 and CDR2: SQVTM, ANQGSEA. The V end was cut by 6 bases, the J end by 3 bases, with 17 bases between. CDR3 length equals 14 residues. The CDR3 DNA, read in part, is TGCAGCGTCGTGTTTTGGGGGCAGGACACTGAA. Its protein product is CSVVFWGQDTE. The entire CDR3 is CSVVFWGQDTEAFF.

About this clone: Sequencing ends 3 residues short of the CDR3 end; the germline J gene provides the rest. V and J are TRBV19 and TRBJ1-5; tentative D call: TRBD1 (5 bases). The CDR3 contains 15 residues. The V end was cut by 7 bases, the J end by 1 base, with 14 bases between. From germline, CDR1 is LNHDA and CDR2 SQIVND (reference sequence). The CDR3 loop is CASTPGGKSNQPQHF. CDR3 bases read: TGTGCCAGTACCCCGGGGGGAAAGAGCAATCAGCCC.

Note on this clone: The read ends 3 residues shy of where the CDR3 ends; the end is completed using the germline J gene. The V gene is TRBV18, the J gene TRBJ1-2; 7 bases map to TRBD1. Unmatched junction bases numbered 4, after V lost 6 bases and J lost 3 bases. Germline loops: CDR1 KGHSH, CDR2 LQKENI. CDR3 size: 13 residues. The CDR3 here is CASSFTGDYGYTF. The part of the CDR3 DNA that was read is TGTGCCAGCTCGTTTACAGGGGACTATGGC.

With regard to this clone: The CDR3 end falls 3 residues outside the read, so it is completed with the germline J gene. The chain recombines TRBV19 with TRBJ2-2, with a tentative D call TRBD1 (5 bases). The V and J ends lost 3 bases and 6 bases respectively, with 11 bases between them. CDR1 and CDR2 from the germline V gene are LNHDA and SQIVND (reference sequence). The CDR3 is 14 residues long. CDR3 DNA (partial): TGTGCCAGTAGTATTGGCCAGGGCGCCGGGGAG. Amino acid sequence: CASSIGQGAGE. In full, the CDR3 reads CASSIGQGAGELFF.

CDR3 bases read: TGTGCCAGCAATCTTAGGGGCGGCAATCAGCCC. Translation gives CASNLRGGNQP. The entire CDR3 is CASNLRGGNQPQHF. The rearrangement joins TRBV6-2 or TRBV6-3 to TRBJ1-5, with a weak D call TRBD1 (5 bases). The sequence runs out 3 residues before the end of the CDR3; the remainder is reconstructed from the germline J gene. CDR1 is MNHEY and CDR2 is SVGEGT in the germline V gene. Trimming cost V 7 bases and J 2 bases, with 12 bases left between them. CDR3 length: 14 amino acids.

To note about this clone: The read finishes 3 residues shy of the CDR3 end, and the germline J gene is used to complete it. This chain joins TRBV29-1 and TRBJ2-5, with D tentatively TRBD1 (6 bases). The CDR3 loop spans 13 amino acids. With 7 bases removed from V and 3 bases from J, the gap between germline ends came to 15 bases. CDR1 is SQVTM, CDR2 ANQGSEA, per germline. The CDR3 bases that were read are TGCAGCGGCCTCCGGGACACGAAAGAGACC. Its protein is CSGLRDTKET. The complete CDR3 protein is CSGLRDTKETQYF.

This clone ranks as medium-sized (0.01 to 0.1%) in terms of frequency. The observed sequence ends 3 residues before the CDR3 terminus, with the missing tail filled in from the germline J gene. The chain recombines TRBV6-2 or TRBV6-3 with TRBJ1-5; 7 bases map to TRBD1. This CDR3 is 16 amino acids long. With 5 bases clipped from V and 3 bases from J, the junction kept 10 bases outside the gene matches. The V gene's germline CDR1 is MNHEY and CDR2 SVGEGT. The CDR3 loop reads CASSDHRGQHNQPQHF. CDR3 bases read: TGTGCCAGCAGTGATCACCGGGGACAGCACAATCAGCCC.

On this clone: The read halts 3 residues ahead of the CDR3 end, with the missing end drawn from the germline J gene. The chain couples TRBV7-9 to TRBJ1-3; D is possibly TRBD1 (6 bases). This CDR3 region has 15 residues. V dropped 1 base and J dropped 4 bases, with 11 bases sitting between them. The germline CDR1 and CDR2 sequences are SEHNR and FQNEAQ (reference sequence). The CDR3 spells CASSLVWTAGNTIYF. The CDR3 bases that were read are TGTGCCAGCAGCTTAGTCTGGACAGCCGGAAACACC. Filled out from reference TRBV7-9 and TRBJ1-3, the complete variable domain reads DTGVSQNPRHKITKRGQNVTFRCDPISEHNRLYWYRQTLGQGPEFLTYFQNEAQLEKSRLLSDRFSAERPKGSFSTLEIQRTEQGDSAMYLCASSLVWTAGNTIYFGEGSWLTVV.

Comment on this clone: The CDR3 end is not reached by the read, which stops 3 residues before it; the germline J gene fills it in. V usage is TRBV5-1 and J usage is TRBJ2-5; 8 nucleotides line up with TRBD2. CDR1 and CDR2 from the germline V gene are SGHRS and YFSETQ. The trim removed 4 bases at V and 3 bases at J, leaving 11 bases unmatched. The CDR3 totals 16 residues. The covered CDR3 bases are TGCGCCAGCAGCCCCGGACTAGCCCCTCGAGAAGAGACC. Translating it yields CASSPGLAPREET. The whole CDR3 protein is CASSPGLAPREETQYF.

As to this clone: The read finishes 3 residues shy of the CDR3 end, and the germline J gene is used to complete it. The chain has TRBV19 and TRBJ2-3, with D maybe TRBD2 (5 bases). Trimming pared 7 bases from V and 8 bases from J, leaving 13 bases between. CDR1 is LNHDA, CDR2 SQIVND, per germline (reference sequence). This CDR3 region has 12 residues. The part of the CDR3 DNA that was read is TGTGCCAGTACCACTCGGGGTGGTACG. Translating gives CASTTRGGT. In full, the CDR3 reads CASTTRGGTQYF.

Comments on this clone: The CDR3 is cut off 3 residues early in the read; its end comes from the germline J gene. The chain combines TRBV13 with TRBJ2-3; 7 bases agree with TRBD2. This CDR3 is 15 amino acids long. In germline, CDR1 is PRHDT, CDR2 FYEKMQ (reference sequence). Trimming took 10 bases from V and 5 from J; bases not matched to a gene: 15. Here the CDR3 reads CATNPRSLAIDTQYF. CDR3 DNA (partial): TGTGCCACCAATCCCCGGTCACTAGCGATAGATACG.